This T cell receptor beta chain came from a study of T-cell reconstitution after alpha-beta-depleted transplantation in children. As it was prepared, the TCRbeta library received unique molecular identifiers. In TCRdb, the PCR reads were re-called with MiXCR into one record per CDR3 protein. The sample has about 610,000 distinct CDR3 sequences; 10% to 13% are singletons. This clonotype was recorded many times. V shed 0 bases and J shed 5 bases, with 10 bases lying between them. In germline, CDR1 is SGHVS, CDR2 FQNEAQ. The CDR3 is made up of 14 amino acids. This receptor was taken from a human donor who donated a stem cell graft to a child with acute myeloid leukemia. Sample: PBMCs from the stem cell graft donor, taken from the stem cell graft. The chain joins TRBV7-8 to TRBJ1-1; no clear D gene. The CDR3 DNA sequence: TGTGCCAGCAGCTTAGCACTCCAACGTACTGAAGCTTTCTTT. It is translated as CASSLALQRTEAFF. Together with reference TRBV7-8 and TRBJ1-1, the CDR3 gives the full variable domain: GAGVSQSPRYKVAKRGQDVALRCDPISGHVSLFWYQQALGQGPEFLTYFQNEAQLDKSGLPSDRFFAERPEGSVSTLKIQRTQQEDSAVYLCASSLALQRTEAFFGQGTRLTVV.